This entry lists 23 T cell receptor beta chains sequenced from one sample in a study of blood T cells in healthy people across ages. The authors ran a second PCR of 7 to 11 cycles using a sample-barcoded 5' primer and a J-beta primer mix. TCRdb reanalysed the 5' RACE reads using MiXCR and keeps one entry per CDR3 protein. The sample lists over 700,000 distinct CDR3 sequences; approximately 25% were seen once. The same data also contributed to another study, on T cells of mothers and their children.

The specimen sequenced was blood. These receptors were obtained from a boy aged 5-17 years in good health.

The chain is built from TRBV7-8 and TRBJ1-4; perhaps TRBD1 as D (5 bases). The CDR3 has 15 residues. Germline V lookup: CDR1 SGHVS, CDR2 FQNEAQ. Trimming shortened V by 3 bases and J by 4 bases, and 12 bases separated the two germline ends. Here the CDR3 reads CASSFAAGLNEKLFF. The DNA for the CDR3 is TGTGCCAGCAGCTTCGCTGCAGGGCTTAATGAAAAACTGTTTTTT.

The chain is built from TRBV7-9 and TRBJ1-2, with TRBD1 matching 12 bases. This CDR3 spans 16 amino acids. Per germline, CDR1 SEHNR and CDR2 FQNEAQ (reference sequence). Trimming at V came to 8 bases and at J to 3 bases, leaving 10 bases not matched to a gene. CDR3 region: CASRQPGTGGDYGYTF. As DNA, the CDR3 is TGTGCCAGCCGTCAACCCGGGACAGGGGGCGACTATGGCTACACCTTC.

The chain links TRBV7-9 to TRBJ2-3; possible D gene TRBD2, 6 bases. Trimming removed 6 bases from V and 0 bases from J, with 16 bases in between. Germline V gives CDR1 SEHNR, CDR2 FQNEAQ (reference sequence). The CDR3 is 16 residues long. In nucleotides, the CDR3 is TGTGCCAGCAGTTATACAAGCGGGTCCAGCACAGATACGCAGTATTTT. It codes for CASSYTSGSSTDTQYF.

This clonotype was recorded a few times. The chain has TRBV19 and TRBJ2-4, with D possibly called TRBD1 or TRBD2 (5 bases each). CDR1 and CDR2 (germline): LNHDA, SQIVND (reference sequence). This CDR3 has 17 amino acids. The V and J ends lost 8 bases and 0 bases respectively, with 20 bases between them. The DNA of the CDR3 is TGTGCCAGTGGCAAAGAGCAGGGAGTCCTAGCCAAAAACATTCAGTACTTC. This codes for CASGKEQGVLAKNIQYF.

CDR3 sequence (DNA): TGTGCCAGCCGAGGTTTGGGGAACACTGAAGCTTTCTTT. It specifies CASRGLGNTEAFF. The V and J genes are TRBV14 and TRBJ1-1; D unresolved. The CDR3 is 13 amino acids. The germline V gene has CDR1 SGHDN and CDR2 FVKESK. V was clipped by 8 bases and J by 1 base, with 11 bases between them.

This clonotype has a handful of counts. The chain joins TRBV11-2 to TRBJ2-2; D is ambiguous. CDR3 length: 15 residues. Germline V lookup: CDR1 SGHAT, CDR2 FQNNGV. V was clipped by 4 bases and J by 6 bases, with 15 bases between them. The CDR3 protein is CASSSYKGPSGELFF. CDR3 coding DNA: TGTGCCAGCAGCTCATATAAGGGCCCCTCCGGGGAGCTGTTTTTT. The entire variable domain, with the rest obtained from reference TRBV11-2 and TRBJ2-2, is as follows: EAGVAQSPRYKIIEKRQSVAFWCNPISGHATLYWYQQILGQGPKLLIQFQNNGVVDDSQLPKDRFSAERLKGVDSTLKIQPAKLEDSAVYLCASSSYKGPSGELFFGEGSRLTVL.

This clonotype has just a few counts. CDR3 nucleotides: TGTGCCAGCAGTGAAGAAAGTGCCAATTTCTACGAGCAGTACTTC. Its translation is CASSEESANFYEQYF. This chain links TRBV2 with TRBJ2-5, with unresolved D. The DNA end is a closer match to TRBJ2-7, so the J assignment may be wrong. CDR3 length equals 15 residues. Germline loops: CDR1 SNHLY, CDR2 FYNNEI.

The CDR3 region is CASSLLQSPNQPQHF. CDR3 coding DNA: TGTGCCAGCAGCCTCCTACAGAGCCCCAATCAGCCCCAGCATTTT. This rearrangement joins TRBV7-8 to TRBJ1-5, with D unresolved. The CDR3 covers 15 residues. Germline V gene data show CDR1 as SGHVS and CDR2 as FQNEAQ. The V gene lost 5 bases and the J gene lost 3 bases, with 14 bases spanning the gap.

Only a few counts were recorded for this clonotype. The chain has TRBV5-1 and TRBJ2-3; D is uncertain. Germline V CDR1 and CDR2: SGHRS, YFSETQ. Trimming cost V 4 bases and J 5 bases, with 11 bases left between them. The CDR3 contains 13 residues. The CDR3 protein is CASSLTAVDTQYF. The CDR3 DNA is TGCGCCAGCAGCCTAACAGCTGTAGATACGCAGTATTTT.

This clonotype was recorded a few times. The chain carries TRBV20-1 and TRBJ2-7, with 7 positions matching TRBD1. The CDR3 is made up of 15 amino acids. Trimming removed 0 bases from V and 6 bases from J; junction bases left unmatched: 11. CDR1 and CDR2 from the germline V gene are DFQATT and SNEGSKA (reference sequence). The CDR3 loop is CSARDEGYRGVEQYF. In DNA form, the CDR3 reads TGCAGTGCTAGAGATGAGGGCTACAGGGGAGTCGAGCAGTACTTC.

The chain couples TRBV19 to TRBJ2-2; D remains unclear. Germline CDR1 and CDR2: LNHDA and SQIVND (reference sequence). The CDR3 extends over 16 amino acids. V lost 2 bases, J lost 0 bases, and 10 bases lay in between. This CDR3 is CASSIISLSNTGELFF. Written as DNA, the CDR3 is TGTGCCAGTAGTATAATCTCACTCTCGAACACCGGGGAGCTGTTTTTT.

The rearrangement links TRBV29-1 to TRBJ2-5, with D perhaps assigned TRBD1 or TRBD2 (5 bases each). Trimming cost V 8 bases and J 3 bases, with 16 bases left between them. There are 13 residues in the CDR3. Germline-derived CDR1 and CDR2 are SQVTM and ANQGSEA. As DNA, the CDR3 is TGCAGCTCCTCCTGGGGGACGGAAGAGACCCAGTACTTC. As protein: CSSSWGTEETQYF.

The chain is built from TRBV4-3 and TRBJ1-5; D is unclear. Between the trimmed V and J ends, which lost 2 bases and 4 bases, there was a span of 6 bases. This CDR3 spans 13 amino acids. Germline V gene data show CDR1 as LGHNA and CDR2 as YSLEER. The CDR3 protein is CASSQLGNQPQHF. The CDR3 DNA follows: TGCGCCAGCAGCCAACTGGGAAATCAGCCCCAGCATTTT.

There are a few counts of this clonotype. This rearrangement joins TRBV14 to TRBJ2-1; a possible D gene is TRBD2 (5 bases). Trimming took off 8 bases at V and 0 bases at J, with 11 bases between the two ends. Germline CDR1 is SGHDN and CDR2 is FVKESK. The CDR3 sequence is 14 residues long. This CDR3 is CASGGLSSYNEQFF. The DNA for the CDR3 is TGTGCCAGCGGAGGCCTGAGCTCCTACAATGAGCAGTTCTTC. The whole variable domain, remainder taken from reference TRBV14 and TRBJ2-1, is EAGVTQFPSHSVIEKGQTVTLRCDPISGHDNLYWYRRVMGKEIKFLLHFVKESKQDESGMPNNRFLAERTGGTYSTLKVQPAELEDSGVYFCASGGLSSYNEQFFGPGTRLTVL.

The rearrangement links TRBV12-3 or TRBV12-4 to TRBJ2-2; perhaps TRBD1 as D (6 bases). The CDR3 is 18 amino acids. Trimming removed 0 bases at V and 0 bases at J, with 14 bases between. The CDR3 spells CASSLAGTWSSNTGELFF. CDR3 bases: TGTGCCAGCAGTTTAGCCGGGACATGGTCCTCGAACACCGGGGAGCTGTTTTTT.

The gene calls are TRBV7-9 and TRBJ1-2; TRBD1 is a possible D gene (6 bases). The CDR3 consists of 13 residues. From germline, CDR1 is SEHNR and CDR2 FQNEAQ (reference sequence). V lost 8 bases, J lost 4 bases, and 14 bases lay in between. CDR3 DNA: TGTGCCAGCGGACAGTCGTCCTCCTATGGCTACACCTTC. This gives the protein CASGQSSSYGYTF. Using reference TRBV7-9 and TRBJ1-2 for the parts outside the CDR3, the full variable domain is DTGVSQNPRHKITKRGQNVTFRCDPISEHNRLYWYRQTLGQGPEFLTYFQNEAQLEKSRLLSDRFSAERPKGSFSTLEIQRTEQGDSAMYLCASGQSSSYGYTFGSGTRLTVV.

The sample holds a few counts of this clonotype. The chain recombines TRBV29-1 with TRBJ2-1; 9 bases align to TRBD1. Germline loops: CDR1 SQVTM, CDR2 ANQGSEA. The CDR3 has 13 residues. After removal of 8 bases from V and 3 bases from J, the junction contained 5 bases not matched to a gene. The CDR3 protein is CSIGQGFYNEQFF. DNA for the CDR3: TGCAGCATAGGACAGGGGTTCTACAATGAGCAGTTCTTC.

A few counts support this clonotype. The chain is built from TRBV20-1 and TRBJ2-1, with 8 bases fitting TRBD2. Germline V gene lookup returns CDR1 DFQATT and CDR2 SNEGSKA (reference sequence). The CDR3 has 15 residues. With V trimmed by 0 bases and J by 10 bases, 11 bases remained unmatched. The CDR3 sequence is CSARDFRGGLVEQFF. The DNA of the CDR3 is TGCAGTGCTAGAGATTTTCGGGGGGGGCTGGTCGAGCAGTTCTTC.

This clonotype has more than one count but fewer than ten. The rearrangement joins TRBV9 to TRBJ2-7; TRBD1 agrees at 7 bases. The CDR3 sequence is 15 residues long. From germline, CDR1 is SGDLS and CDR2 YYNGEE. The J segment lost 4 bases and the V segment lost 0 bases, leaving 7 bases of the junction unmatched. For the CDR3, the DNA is TGTGCCAGCAGCGTAGCCCCGCAGGGGGTTTACGAGCAGTACTTC. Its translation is CASSVAPQGVYEQYF.

The CDR3 sequence: CASSIGGGAGETQYF. The CDR3 DNA reads TGTGCCAGCAGCATAGGAGGGGGCGCGGGTGAGACCCAGTACTTC. V and J are TRBV28 and TRBJ2-5, with D perhaps TRBD1 (7 bases). This CDR3 spans 15 amino acids. CDR1 and CDR2 (germline): MDHEN, SYDVKM. Trimming left V 6 bases short and J 5 bases short, with 19 bases between.

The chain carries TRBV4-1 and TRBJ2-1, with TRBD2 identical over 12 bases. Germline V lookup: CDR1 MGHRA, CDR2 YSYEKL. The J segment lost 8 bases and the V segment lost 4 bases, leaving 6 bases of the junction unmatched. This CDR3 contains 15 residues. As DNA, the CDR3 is TGCGCCAGCAGCCCGTGGACTAGCGGGATCTATGAGCAGTTCTTC. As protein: CASSPWTSGIYEQFF.

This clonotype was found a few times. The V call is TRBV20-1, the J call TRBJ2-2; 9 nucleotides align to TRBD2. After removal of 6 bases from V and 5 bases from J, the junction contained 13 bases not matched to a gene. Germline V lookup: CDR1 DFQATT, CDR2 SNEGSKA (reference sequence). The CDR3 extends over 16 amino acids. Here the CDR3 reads CSALNRREGLTGELFF. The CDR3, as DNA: TGCAGTGCACTTAATCGGCGGGAGGGCCTGACCGGGGAGCTGTTTTTT.

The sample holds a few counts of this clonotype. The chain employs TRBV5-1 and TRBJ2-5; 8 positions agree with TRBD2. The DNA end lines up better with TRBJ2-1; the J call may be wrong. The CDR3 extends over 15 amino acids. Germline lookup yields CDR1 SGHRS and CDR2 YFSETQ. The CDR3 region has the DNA TGCGCCAGCAGCGCAGTGAGCGGGAGTAACGGTGAGCAGTTCTTC. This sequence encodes CASSAVSGSNGEQFF.